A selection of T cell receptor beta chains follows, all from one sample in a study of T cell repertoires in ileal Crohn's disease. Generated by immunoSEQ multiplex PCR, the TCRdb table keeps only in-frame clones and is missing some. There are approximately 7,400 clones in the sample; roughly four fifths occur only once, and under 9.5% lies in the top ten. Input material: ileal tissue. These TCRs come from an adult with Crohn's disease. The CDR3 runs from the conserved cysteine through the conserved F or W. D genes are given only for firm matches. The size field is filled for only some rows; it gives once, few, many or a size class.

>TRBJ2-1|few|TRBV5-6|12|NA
TGTGCCAGCAGGCGGGTCGGGAATGAGCAGTTCTTC
CASRRVGNEQFF
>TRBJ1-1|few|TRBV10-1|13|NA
TGCGCCAGCAGTCCCCGGTTGAACACTGAAGCTTTCTTT
CASSPRLNTEAFF
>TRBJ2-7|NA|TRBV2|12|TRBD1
TGTGCCAGCGGGCTGACAGGGAACGAGCAGTACTTC
CASGLTGNEQYF
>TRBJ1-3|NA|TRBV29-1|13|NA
TGCAGCGTTGCTCCGCAGGGAGGAAACACCATATATTTT
CSVAPQGGNTIYF
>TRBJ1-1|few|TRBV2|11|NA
TGTGCCAGCAGTGCCGCAGGGCCATTTTTCTTT
CASSAAGPFFF
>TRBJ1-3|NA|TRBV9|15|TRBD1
TGTGCCAGCAGCGTAGCGACAGGGACTGGAAACACCATATATTTT
CASSVATGTGNTIYF
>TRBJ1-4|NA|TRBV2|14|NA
TGTGCCAGCAGTTGGAGACCCAGTAATGAAAAACTGTTTTTT
CASSWRPSNEKLFF
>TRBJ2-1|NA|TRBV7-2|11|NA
TGTGCCAGCAGCTTGGCGGGTGAGCAGTTCTTC
CASSLAGEQFF
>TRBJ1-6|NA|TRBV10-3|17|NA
TGTGCCATCAGTGAGTCGACGGGGGGGCGAGCTAATTCACCCCTCCACTTT
CAISESTGGRANSPLHF
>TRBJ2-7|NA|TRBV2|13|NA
TGTGCCAGCCTGGGGCAGGGGTCAGGCGAGCAGTACTTC
CASLGQGSGEQYF
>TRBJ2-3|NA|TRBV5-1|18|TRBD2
TGCGCCAGCAGCCCCTCGACTAGCGGAGGGACGGGCACAGATACGCAGTATTTT
CASSPSTSGGTGTDTQYF
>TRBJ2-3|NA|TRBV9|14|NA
TGTGCCAGCAGCGTAGCTAGGTCAACAGATACGCAGTATTTT
CASSVARSTDTQYF
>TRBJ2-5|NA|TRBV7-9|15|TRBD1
TGTGCCAGCAGCTTGGGGACAGGGAACCAAGAGACCCAGTACTTC
CASSLGTGNQETQYF
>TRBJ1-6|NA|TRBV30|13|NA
TGTGCCTGGCGGGAACAGATAAACTCACCCCTCCACTTT
CAWREQINSPLHF
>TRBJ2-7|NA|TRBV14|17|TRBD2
TGTGCCAGCAGCCCGTGGTCGGGGGGGCGAGGGGTCTACGAGCAGTACTTC
CASSPWSGGRGVYEQYF
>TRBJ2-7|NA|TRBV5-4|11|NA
TGTGCCAGCAGCTTGCAGGGAAAGCAGTACTTC
CASSLQGKQYF
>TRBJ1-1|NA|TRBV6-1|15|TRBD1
TGTGCCAGCACTGAGGGACAGGGAATGAACACTGAAGCTTTCTTT
CASTEGQGMNTEAFF
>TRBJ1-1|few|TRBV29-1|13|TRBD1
TGCAGCGTTGGTAAGGACAGGGAAACTGAAGCTTTCTTT
CSVGKDRETEAFF
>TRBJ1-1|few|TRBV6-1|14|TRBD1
TGTGCCAGCCGTGGAGGACAGGGTATGACTGAAGCTTTCTTT
CASRGGQGMTEAFF
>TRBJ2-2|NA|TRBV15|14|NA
TGTGCCACCAGCGTAGGCGGGGACACCGGGGAGCTGTTTTTT
CATSVGGDTGELFF
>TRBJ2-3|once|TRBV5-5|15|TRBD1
TGTGCCAGCATGCCGACAGGGCCTTTAACAGATACGCAGTATTTT
CASMPTGPLTDTQYF
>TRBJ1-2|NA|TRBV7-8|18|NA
TGTGCCAGCAGCTTAACGTCTGGTAGCTTTGGGGGGGCTGGTGGCTACACCTTC
CASSLTSGSFGGAGGYTF
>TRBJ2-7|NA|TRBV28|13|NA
TGTGCCAGCAGTCTCCGACAGGTTATCGAGCAGTACTTC
CASSLRQVIEQYF
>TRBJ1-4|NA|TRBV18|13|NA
TGTGCCAGCTCACCAGCCCGGGATGAAAAACTGTTTTTT
CASSPARDEKLFF
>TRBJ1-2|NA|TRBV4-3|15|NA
TGCGCCAGCAGCCAAGACTTTGGGCAGAAAGTTGGCTACACCTTC
CASSQDFGQKVGYTF
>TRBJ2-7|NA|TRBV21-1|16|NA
TGTGCCAGCAGCATCCAGGGAAGAGGCCCCCGCTACGAGCAGTACTTC
CASSIQGRGPRYEQYF
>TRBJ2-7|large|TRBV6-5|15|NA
TGTGCCAGCAGTTACAGCAGCGGCGCAGCCTCCGAGCAGTACTTC
CASSYSSGAASEQYF
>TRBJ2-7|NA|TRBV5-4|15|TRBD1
TGTGCCAGCAGCCGAGGACAGGGGGCGAGCTACGAGCAGTACTTC
CASSRGQGASYEQYF
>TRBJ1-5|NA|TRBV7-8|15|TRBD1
TGTGCCAGCAAACCCTTGACAGGGGGGAATCAACCCCAGCATTTT
CASKPLTGGNQPQHF
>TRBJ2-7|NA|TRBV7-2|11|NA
TGTGCCAGCAGCTTCCACTACGAGCAGTACTTC
CASSFHYEQYF
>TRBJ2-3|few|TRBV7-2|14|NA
TGTGCCAGCCGCCCCCTCGGGGGCACAGATACGCAGTATTTT
CASRPLGGTDTQYF
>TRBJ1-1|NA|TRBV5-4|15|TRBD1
TGTGCCAGCAGCTTGTGGACGGGACAGGGGGCGCAGGCTTTCTTT
CASSLWTGQGAQAFF
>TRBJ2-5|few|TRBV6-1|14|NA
TGTGCCAGCCGACCCGCGGGACTCCCAGAGACCCAGTACTTC
CASRPAGLPETQYF
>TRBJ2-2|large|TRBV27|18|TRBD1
TGTGCCAGCAGTTTTAAAAGGGGGCGAAAGAGAAACACCGGGGAGCTGTTTTTT
CASSFKRGRKRNTGELFF
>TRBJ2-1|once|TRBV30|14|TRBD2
TGTGCCTCAAGACTAGCGGGGGCCTACAATGAGCAGTTCTTC
CASRLAGAYNEQFF
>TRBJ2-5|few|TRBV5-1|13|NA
TGCGCCAGCAGGAGGGGGTTCCAAGAGACCCAGTACTTC
CASRRGFQETQYF
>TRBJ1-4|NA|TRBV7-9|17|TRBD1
TGTGCCAGCAGCTTAATGGAGGGGGCCGCAACTAATGAAAAACTGTTTTTT
CASSLMEGAATNEKLFF
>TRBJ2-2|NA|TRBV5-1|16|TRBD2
TGCGCCAGCAGACCTCTAGCGGGGGCCAACACCGGGGAGCTGTTTTTT
CASRPLAGANTGELFF
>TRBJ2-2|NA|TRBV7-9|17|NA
TGTGCCAGCAGCTTCCGAGGCGGGATCCGGAACACCGGGGAGCTGTTTTTT
CASSFRGGIRNTGELFF
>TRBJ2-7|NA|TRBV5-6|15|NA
TGTGCCAGCAGCTTGATGGGCGTGTTCTCCTACGAGCAGTACTTC
CASSLMGVFSYEQYF
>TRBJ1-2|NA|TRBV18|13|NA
TGTGCCAGCTCACCACCGGCAGGGTATGGCTACACCTTC
CASSPPAGYGYTF
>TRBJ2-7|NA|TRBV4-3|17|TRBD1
TGCGCCAGCAGCCGCGGACAGGGGGCGGCTGGGGGCTACGAGCAGTACTTC
CASSRGQGAAGGYEQYF
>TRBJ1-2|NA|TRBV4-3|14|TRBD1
TGCGCCAGCAGCCCGGGACAGGGGTATGGGGGCTACACCTTC
CASSPGQGYGGYTF
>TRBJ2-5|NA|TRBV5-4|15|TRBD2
TGTGCCAGCAGCCCCTCGGGGGGACGGGTGGAGACCCAGTACTTC
CASSPSGGRVETQYF
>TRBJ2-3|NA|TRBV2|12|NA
TGTGCCAGCAGTGAAGTAACAGATACGCAGTATTTT
CASSEVTDTQYF
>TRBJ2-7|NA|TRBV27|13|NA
TGTGCCAGCAGATCGGGTGCCGGGTACGAGCAGTACTTC
CASRSGAGYEQYF